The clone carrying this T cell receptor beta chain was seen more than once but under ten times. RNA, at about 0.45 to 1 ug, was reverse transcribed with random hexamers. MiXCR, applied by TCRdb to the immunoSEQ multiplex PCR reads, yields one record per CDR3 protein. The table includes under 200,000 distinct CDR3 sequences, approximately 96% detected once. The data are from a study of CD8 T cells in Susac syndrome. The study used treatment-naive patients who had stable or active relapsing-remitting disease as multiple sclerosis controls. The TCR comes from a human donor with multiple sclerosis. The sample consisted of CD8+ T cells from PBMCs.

The CDR3 DNA reads as TGTGCCAGCAGTGTAGGACAGGGTTTCTACGAGCAGTACTTC. Translation: CASSVGQGFYEQYF. V gene TRBV12-3 or TRBV12-4 combines with J gene TRBJ2-7, with TRBD1 matching 8 bases. J lost 3 bases, V lost 5 bases, and 6 bases had no gene match. CDR3 length: 14 amino acids.